A single sample gave rise to the 10 T cell receptor beta chains below, sequenced in a study of human T cells and chemical hapten exposure. Time point of the sample: patch test 1, 2 weeks after DPC sensitization. Stated treatment: therapeutic diphenylcyclopropenone sensitization with weekly scalp DPC. It was unfractionated whole blood from which total RNA was extracted. TCRdb fed the RACE reads into MiXCR, producing one record per CDR3 protein. The sample lists some 43,000 distinct CDR3 sequences; just under 4% were seen once. The specimen comprised whole blood, sampled in connection with sensitization to the hapten diphenylcyclopropenone (DPC). All receptors come from a man aged 50-59 years with alopecia areata. Some clones in this sample may be carry-over from other donors' samples.

This clonotype was seen ten or more times. The rearrangement uses TRBV7-9 and TRBJ2-2; 10 nucleotides match TRBD2. V was pared by 1 base and J by 13 bases, with 9 bases of the junction left unmatched. The germline gives CDR1 SEHNR, CDR2 FQNEAQ (reference sequence). The CDR3 totals 15 residues. As DNA, the CDR3 is TGTGCCAGCAGCTTAGGGCTAGCGGGAGCCGTTGGGCTGTTTTTT. This codes for CASSLGLAGAVGLFF.

This clonotype came up many times. The rearrangement uses TRBV5-4 and TRBJ1-2; TRBD1 matches at 8 bases. This CDR3 is built from 14 residues. V was pared by 4 bases and J by 5 bases, with 7 bases of the junction left unmatched. The germline CDR1 and CDR2 sequences are SGHNT and YYREEE (reference sequence). CDR3 DNA sequence: TGTGCCAGCAGCCTGGTGGGACAGGATTATGGCTACACCTTC. Translated, it gives CASSLVGQDYGYTF.

This clonotype has a count of ten or more. The rearrangement joins TRBV5-1 to TRBJ2-7; weak D call: TRBD1 (5 bases). Germline V gene sequence: CDR1 SGHRS, CDR2 YFSETQ. The CDR3 loop spans 14 amino acids. Trimming stripped 2 bases from V and 0 bases from J, with 9 bases between. CDR3 amino acids: CASSLGHLSYEQYF. As DNA, the CDR3 is TGCGCCAGCAGCTTAGGACACCTCTCCTACGAGCAGTACTTC. The full variable domain, rest sourced from reference TRBV5-1 and TRBJ2-7, is KAGVTQTPRYLIKTRGQQVTLSCSPISGHRSVSWYQQTPGQGLQFLFEYFSETQRNKGNFPGRFSGRQFSNSRSEMNVSTLELGDSALYLCASSLGHLSYEQYFGPGTRLTVT.

This clonotype was seen repeatedly, ten times or more. The V and J genes are TRBV6-5 and TRBJ2-7; TRBD1 aligns across 8 bases. J was trimmed by 6 bases and V by 7 bases; bases with no gene match: 11. The CDR3 length is 14 residues. Germline CDR1 and CDR2: MNHEY and SVGAGI. CDR3 residues: CASTRTGLGREQYF. The CDR3 nucleotides read TGTGCCAGCACCCGGACAGGGCTCGGTCGCGAGCAGTACTTC.

A remark on this clonotype: Being one base from a much bigger clone, this may be a read error. This sequence joins TRBV7-3 and TRBJ2-1, with 7 bases that match TRBD2. Germline-derived CDR1 and CDR2 are SGHTA and FQGTGA. CDR3 length: 15 amino acids. The CDR3 nucleotides are TGTGCCAGCAGCTTAACCCCGGGAGGCGGTAATGAGCAGTCCTTC. This encodes CASSLTPGGGNEQSF.

This clonotype was seen repeatedly, ten times or more. The rearrangement joins TRBV18 to TRBJ2-5; D unresolved. Germline V gene sequence: CDR1 KGHSH, CDR2 LQKENI. Trimming shortened V by 3 bases and J by 1 base, and 6 bases separated the two germline ends. This CDR3 contains 13 residues. This CDR3 is CASSPPIQETQYF. The CDR3 DNA sequence: TGTGCCAGCTCACCGCCTATCCAAGAGACCCAGTACTTC.

This clonotype was counted many times. This chain connects TRBV15 to TRBJ2-6; D possibly corresponds to TRBD2 (5 bases). The germline CDR1 and CDR2 sequences are LNHNV and YYDKDF (reference sequence). The CDR3 contains 16 residues. V was clipped by 0 bases and J by 1 base, with 7 bases between them. The CDR3 region is CATSRERGSGANVLTF. In nucleotides, the CDR3 is TGTGCCACCAGCAGAGAACGCGGGTCTGGGGCCAACGTCCTGACTTTC.

This clonotype has a handful of counts. This rearrangement joins TRBV7-2 to TRBJ1-4; no clear D gene. The CDR3 sequence is 13 residues long. With 3 bases removed from V and 4 bases from J, the gap between germline ends came to 6 bases. Germline V CDR1 and CDR2: SGHTA, FQGNSA. The CDR3 protein is CASSFSINEKLFF. The CDR3 DNA is TGTGCCAGCAGCTTCTCGATTAATGAAAAACTGTTTTTT.

This chain uses TRBV29-1 with TRBJ1-1; D call uncertain. Deletions cut 4 bases from V and 0 bases from J, with 15 bases between. The germline V gene has CDR1 SQVTM and CDR2 ANQGSEA. The CDR3 runs 15 residues. The CDR3 region has the DNA TGCAGCGTTGCCAGGTTACCTGGCATGAACACTGAAGCTTTCTTT. Protein: CSVARLPGMNTEAFF.

The table lists this clonotype with many counts. V is TRBV10-3 and J is TRBJ2-1, with D perhaps given as TRBD1 or TRBD2 (5 bases each). Per germline, CDR1 ENHRY and CDR2 SYGVKD. The V end was cut by 8 bases, the J end by 5 bases, with 13 bases between. This CDR3 comprises 13 residues. CDR3 amino acids: CAIGHGANNEQFF. The DNA for the CDR3 is TGTGCCATCGGTCACGGGGCCAACAATGAGCAGTTCTTC.